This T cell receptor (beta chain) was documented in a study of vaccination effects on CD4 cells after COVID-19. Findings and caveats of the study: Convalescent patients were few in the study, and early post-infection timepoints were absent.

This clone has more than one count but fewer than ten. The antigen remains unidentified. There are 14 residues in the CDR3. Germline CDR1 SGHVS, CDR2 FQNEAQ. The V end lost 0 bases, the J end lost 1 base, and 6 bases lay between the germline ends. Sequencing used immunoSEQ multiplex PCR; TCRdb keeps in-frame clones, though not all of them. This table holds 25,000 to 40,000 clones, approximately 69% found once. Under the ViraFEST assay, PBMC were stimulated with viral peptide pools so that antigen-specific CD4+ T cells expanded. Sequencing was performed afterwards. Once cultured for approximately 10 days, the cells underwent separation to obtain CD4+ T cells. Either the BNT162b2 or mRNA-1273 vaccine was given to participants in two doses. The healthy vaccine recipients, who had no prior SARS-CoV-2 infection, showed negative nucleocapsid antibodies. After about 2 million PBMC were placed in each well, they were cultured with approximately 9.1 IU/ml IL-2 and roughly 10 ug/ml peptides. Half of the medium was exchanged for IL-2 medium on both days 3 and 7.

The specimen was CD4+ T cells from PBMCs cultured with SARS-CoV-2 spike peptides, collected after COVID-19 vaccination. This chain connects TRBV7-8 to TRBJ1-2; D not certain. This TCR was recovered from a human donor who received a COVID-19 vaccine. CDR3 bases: TGTGCCAGCAGCTTAGCCGGCAATAACTATGGCTACACCTTC. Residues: CASSLAGNNYGYTF.